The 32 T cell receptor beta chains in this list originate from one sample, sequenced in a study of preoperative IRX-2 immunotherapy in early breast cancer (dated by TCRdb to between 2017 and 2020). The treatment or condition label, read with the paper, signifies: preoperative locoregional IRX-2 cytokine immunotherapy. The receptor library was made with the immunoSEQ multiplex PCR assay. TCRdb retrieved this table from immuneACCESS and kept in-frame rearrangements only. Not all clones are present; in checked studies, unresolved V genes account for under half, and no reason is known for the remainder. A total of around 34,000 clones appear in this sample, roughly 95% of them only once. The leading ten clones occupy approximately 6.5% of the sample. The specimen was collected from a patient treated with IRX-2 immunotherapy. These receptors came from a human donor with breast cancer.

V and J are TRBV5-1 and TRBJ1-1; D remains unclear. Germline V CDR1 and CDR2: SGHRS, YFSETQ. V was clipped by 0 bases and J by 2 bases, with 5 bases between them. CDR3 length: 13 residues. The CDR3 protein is CASSLDHNTEAFF. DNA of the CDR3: TGCGCCAGCAGCTTGGATCACAACACTGAAGCTTTCTTT.

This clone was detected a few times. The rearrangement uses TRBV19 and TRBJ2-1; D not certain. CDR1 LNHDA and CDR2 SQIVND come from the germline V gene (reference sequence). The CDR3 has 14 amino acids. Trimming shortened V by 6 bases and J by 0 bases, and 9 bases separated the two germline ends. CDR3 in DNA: TGTGCCAGTAGGCCCGATGCCTCCTACAATGAGCAGTTCTTC. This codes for CASRPDASYNEQFF.

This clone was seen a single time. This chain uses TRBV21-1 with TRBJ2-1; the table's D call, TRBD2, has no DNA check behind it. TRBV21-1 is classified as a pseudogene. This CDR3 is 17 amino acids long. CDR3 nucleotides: TGTGCCAGCAGCAAAGGGAAAAGGGAGCCTCGGGGCAATGAGCAGTTCTTC. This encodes CASSKGKREPRGNEQFF.

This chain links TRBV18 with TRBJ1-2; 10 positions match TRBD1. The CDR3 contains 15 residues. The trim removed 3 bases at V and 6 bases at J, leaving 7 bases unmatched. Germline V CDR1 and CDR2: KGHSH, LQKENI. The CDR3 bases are TGTGCCAGCTCACCGACAGGGGGCCAGGGAGATGGCTACACCTTC. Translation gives CASSPTGGQGDGYTF.

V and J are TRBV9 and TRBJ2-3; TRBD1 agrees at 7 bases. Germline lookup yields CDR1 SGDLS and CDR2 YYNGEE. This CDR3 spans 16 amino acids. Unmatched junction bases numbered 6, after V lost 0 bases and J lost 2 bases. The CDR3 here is CASSVAQGESTDTQYF. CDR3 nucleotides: TGTGCCAGCAGCGTAGCTCAGGGGGAGTCCACAGATACGCAGTATTTT.

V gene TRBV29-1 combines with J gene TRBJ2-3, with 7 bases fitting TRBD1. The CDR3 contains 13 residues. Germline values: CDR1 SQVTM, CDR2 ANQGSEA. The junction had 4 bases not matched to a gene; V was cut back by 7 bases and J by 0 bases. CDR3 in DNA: TGCAGCGCTCCCAGGGGGAGCACAGATACGCAGTATTTT. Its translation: CSAPRGSTDTQYF.

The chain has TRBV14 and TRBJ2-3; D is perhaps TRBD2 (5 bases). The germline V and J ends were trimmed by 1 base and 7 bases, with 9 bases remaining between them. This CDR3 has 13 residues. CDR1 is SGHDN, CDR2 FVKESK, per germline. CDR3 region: CASSQVPGNTQYF. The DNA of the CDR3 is TGTGCCAGCAGCCAAGTGCCGGGGAATACGCAGTATTTT.

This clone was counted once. The CDR3: CTAGRDNEQFF. The CDR3 DNA reads TGCACGGCAGGGAGGGACAATGAGCAGTTCTTC. This chain connects TRBV29-1 to TRBJ2-1, with 7 bases aligning to TRBD2. The CDR3 contains 11 residues. The germline gives CDR1 SQVTM, CDR2 ANQGSEA.

CDR3 sequence (DNA): TGTGCCAGCAGCCCAACAGGGGTTGGGACAGATACGCAGTATTTT. It encodes CASSPTGVGTDTQYF. The chain combines TRBV9 with TRBJ2-3; TRBD1 aligns across 7 bases. Germline V gene sequence: CDR1 SGDLS, CDR2 YYNGEE. The CDR3 spans 15 residues. J lost 3 bases, V lost 4 bases, and 8 bases had no gene match.

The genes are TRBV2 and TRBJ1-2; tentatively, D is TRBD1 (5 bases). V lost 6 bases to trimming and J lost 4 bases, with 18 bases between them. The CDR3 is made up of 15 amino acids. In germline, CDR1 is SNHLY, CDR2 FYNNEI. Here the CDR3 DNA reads TGTGCCAGCAGCATGAGGGGACTGCAGGGCTATGGCTACACCTTC. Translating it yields CASSMRGLQGYGYTF.

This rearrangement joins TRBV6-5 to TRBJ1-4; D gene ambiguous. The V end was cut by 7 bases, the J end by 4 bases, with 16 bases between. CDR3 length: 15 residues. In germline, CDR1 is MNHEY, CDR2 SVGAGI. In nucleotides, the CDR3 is TGTGCCAGCAAGAAAATCGACCGGTTTAATGAAAAACTGTTTTTT. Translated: CASKKIDRFNEKLFF.

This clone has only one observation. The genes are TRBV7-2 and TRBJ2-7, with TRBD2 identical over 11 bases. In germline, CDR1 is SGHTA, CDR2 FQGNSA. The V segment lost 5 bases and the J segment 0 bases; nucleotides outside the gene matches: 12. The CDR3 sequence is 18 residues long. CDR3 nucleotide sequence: TGTGCCAGCAGCCCGACGACTAGCGGGATAAAGAACTCCTACGAGCAGTACTTC. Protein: CASSPTTSGIKNSYEQYF. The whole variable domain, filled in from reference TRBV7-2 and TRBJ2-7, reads GAGVSQSPSNKVTEKGKDVELRCDPISGHTALYWYRQSLGQGLEFLIYFQGNSAPDKSGLPSDRFSAERTGGSVSTLTIQRTQQEDSAVYLCASSPTTSGIKNSYEQYFGPGTRLTVT.

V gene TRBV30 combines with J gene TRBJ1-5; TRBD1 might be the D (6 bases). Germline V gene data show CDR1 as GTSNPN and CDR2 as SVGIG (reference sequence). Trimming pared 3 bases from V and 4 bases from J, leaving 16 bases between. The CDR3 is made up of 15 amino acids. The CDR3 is CAWRSQGIGNQPQHF. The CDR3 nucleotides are TGTGCCTGGAGGTCACAGGGTATCGGGAATCAGCCCCAGCATTTT. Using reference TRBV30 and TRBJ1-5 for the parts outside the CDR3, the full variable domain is SQTIHQWPATLVQPVGSPLSLECTVEGTSNPNLYWYRQAAGRGLQLLFYSVGIGQISSEVPQNLSASRPQDRQFILSSKKLLLSDSGFYLCAWRSQGIGNQPQHFGDGTRLSIL.

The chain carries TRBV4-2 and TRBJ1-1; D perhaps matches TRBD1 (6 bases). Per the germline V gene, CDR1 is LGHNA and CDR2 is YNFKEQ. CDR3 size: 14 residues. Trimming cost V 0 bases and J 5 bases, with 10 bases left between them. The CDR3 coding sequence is TGTGCCAGCAGCCAAGACAGGGGCAATACTGAAGCTTTCTTT. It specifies CASSQDRGNTEAFF.

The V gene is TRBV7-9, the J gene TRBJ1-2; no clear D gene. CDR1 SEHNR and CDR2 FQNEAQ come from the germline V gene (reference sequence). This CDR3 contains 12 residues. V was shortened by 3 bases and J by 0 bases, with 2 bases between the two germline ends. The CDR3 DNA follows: TGTGCCAGCAGCTTGGCTAACTATGGCTACACCTTC. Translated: CASSLANYGYTF.

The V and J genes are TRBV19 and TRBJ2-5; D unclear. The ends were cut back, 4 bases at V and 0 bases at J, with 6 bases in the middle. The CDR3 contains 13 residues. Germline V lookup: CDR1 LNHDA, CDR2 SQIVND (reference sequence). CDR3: CASSTQYQETQYF. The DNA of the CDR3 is TGTGCCAGTAGTACCCAGTACCAAGAGACCCAGTACTTC.

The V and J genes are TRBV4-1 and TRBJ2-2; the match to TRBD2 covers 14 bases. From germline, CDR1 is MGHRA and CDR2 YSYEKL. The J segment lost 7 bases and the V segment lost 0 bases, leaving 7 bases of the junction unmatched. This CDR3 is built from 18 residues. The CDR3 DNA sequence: TGCGCCAGCAGCCAAGATCTTGGGACTAGCGGGAGTAACGGGGAGCTGTTTTTT. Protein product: CASSQDLGTSGSNGELFF.

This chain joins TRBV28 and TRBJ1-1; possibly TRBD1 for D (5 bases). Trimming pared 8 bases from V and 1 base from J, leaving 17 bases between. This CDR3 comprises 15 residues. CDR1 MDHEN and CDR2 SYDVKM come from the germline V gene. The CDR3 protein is CASDRPRGGNTEAFF. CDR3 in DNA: TGTGCCAGCGACCGCCCTAGGGGAGGGAACACTGAAGCTTTCTTT.

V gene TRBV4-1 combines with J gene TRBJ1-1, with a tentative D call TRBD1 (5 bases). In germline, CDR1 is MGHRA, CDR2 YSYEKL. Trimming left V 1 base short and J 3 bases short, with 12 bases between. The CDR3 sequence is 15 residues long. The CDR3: CASSQVEGMYTEAFF. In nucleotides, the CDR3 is TGCGCCAGCAGCCAAGTCGAGGGGATGTACACTGAAGCTTTCTTT.

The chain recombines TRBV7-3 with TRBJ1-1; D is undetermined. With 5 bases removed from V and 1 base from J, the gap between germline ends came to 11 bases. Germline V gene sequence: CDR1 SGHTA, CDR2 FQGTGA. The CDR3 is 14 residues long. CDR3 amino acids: CASSLLGKNTEAFF. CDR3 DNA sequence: TGTGCCAGCAGCCTTTTGGGGAAGAACACTGAAGCTTTCTTT.

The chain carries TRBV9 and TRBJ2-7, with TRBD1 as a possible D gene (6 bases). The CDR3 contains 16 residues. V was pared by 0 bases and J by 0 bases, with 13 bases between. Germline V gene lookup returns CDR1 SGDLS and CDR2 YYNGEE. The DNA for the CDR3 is TGTGCCAGCAGCGTAGTTAGTGACAGGAGCTCCTACGAGCAGTACTTC. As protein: CASSVVSDRSSYEQYF.

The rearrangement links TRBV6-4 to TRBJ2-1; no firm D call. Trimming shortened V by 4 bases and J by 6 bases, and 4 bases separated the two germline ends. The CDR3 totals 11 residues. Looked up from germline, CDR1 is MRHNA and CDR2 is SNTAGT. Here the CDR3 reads CASSGGNEQFF. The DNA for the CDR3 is TGTGCCAGCAGTGGAGGCAATGAGCAGTTCTTC.

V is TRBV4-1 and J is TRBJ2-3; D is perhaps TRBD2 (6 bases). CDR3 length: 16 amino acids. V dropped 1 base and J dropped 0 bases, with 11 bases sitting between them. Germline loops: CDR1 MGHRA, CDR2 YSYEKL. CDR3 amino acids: CASSQVLGGSTDTQYF. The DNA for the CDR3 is TGCGCCAGCAGCCAAGTTTTGGGGGGTAGCACAGATACGCAGTATTTT.

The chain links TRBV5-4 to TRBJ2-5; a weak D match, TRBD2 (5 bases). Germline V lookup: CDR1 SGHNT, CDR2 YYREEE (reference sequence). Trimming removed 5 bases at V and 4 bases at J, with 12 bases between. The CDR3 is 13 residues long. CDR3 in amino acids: CASSLSSGETQYF. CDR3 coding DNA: TGTGCCAGCAGTCTTAGCAGCGGAGAGACCCAGTACTTC.

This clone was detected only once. The CDR3 coding sequence is TGTGCCAGCAGCTTCGTAGCTAGCGGGATGGCCGGGGAGCTGTTTTTT. Protein: CASSFVASGMAGELFF. The genes are TRBV7-6 and TRBJ2-2; 9 bases map to TRBD2. The CDR3 is 16 amino acids. Germline V gene lookup returns CDR1 SGHVS and CDR2 FNYEAQ. The J segment lost 6 bases and the V segment lost 3 bases, leaving 8 bases of the junction unmatched.

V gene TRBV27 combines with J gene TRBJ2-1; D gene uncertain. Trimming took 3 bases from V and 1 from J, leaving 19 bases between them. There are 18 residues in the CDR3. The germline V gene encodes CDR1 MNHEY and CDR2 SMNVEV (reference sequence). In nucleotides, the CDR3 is TGTGCCAGCAGTTTTACCGTCGGCGAGGCTATATCCTACAATGAGCAGTTCTTC. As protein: CASSFTVGEAISYNEQFF.

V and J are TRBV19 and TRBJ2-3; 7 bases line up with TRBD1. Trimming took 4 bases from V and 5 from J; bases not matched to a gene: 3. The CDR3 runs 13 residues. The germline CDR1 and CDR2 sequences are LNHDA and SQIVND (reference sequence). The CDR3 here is CASSTTGVDTQYF. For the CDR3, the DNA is TGTGCCAGTAGTACTACAGGGGTAGATACGCAGTATTTT.

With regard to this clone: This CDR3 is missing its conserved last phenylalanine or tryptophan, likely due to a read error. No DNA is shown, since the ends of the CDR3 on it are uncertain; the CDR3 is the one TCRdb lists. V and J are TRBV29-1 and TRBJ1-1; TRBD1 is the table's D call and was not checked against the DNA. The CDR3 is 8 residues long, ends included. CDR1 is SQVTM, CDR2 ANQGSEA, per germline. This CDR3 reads CSEETGAY.

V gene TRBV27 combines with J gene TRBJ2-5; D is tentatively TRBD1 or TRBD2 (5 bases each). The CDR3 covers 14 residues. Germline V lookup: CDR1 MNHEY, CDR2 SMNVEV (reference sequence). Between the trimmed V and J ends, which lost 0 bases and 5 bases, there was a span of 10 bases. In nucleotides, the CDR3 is TGTGCCAGCAGTTTATCGAATTGGGGGGAGACCCAGTACTTC. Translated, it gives CASSLSNWGETQYF.

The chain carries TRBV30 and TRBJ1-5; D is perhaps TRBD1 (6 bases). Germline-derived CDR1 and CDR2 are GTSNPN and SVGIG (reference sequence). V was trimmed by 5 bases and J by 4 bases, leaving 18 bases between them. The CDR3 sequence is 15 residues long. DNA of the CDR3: TGTGCCTGGGGTCGAGGGGGGACGGGAAATCAGCCCCAGCATTTT. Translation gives CAWGRGGTGNQPQHF.

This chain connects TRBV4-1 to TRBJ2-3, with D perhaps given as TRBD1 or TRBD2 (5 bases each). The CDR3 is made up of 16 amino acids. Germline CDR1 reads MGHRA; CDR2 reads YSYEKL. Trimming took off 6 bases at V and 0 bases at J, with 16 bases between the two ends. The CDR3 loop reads CASRGDGFFSTDTQYF. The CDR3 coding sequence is TGCGCCAGCAGGGGGGATGGGTTTTTTAGCACAGATACGCAGTATTTT.

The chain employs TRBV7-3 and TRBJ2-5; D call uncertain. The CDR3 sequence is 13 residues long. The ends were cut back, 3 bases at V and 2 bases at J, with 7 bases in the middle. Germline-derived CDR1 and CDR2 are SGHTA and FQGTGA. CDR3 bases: TGTGCCAGCAGCTTTTATCCGCAAGAGACCCAGTACTTC. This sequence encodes CASSFYPQETQYF.